Listed here are 29 T cell receptor beta chains from one sample, sequenced in a study of blood T cell repertoires in COVID-19. Clones were sequenced by immunoSEQ multiplex PCR, and TCRdb holds only the in-frame ones, with some missing. The sample records under 350,000 clones, around 86% being singletons. The sample was PBMCs or T cells enriched from blood (not recorded which). The receptors originated from a woman in her thirties or forties who had recovered from COVID-19.

The chain carries TRBV6-4 and TRBJ2-2; TRBD2 aligns across 10 bases. The V and J ends lost 0 bases and 2 bases, in that order; junction bases with no gene match: 6. Germline V gene sequence: CDR1 MRHNA, CDR2 SNTAGT. This CDR3 has 18 amino acids. As DNA, the CDR3 is TGTGCCAGCAGTGACTCGAATCTAGCGGGGGACAACACCGGGGAGCTGTTTTTT. As protein: CASSDSNLAGDNTGELFF.

The chain is built from TRBV6-5 and TRBJ1-2; 8 positions match TRBD1. V trimming: 0 bases; J trimming: 8 bases; junction bases outside the gene matches: 5. The length of the CDR3 is 14 residues. Per germline, CDR1 MNHEY and CDR2 SVGAGI. CDR3 sequence (DNA): TGTGCCAGCAGTTACTCTGGGCAGGGGGCGGGCTACACCTTC. Translating gives CASSYSGQGAGYTF.

V usage is TRBV7-9 and J usage is TRBJ1-2; the match to TRBD1 covers 7 bases. Germline V gene sequence: CDR1 SEHNR, CDR2 FQNEAQ (reference sequence). V dropped 5 bases and J dropped 5; count of bases not matched to a gene: 11. This CDR3 spans 15 amino acids. The CDR3 nucleotides read TGTGCCAGCAGCCCAGAAAGGGGACAGCTTTATGGCTACACCTTC. The encoded protein is CASSPERGQLYGYTF.

This clone is a singleton in its sample. CDR3 sequence: CASSGDSGAFF. CDR3 nucleotide sequence: TGTGCCAGCAGTGGTGACTCGGGTGCTTTCTTT. The chain has TRBV2 and TRBJ1-1; D is unclear. The germline V and J ends were trimmed by 4 bases and 11 bases, with 11 bases remaining between them. Germline V gene sequence: CDR1 SNHLY, CDR2 FYNNEI. This CDR3 has 11 amino acids. The complete variable domain, with remaining parts taken from reference TRBV2 and TRBJ1-1, reads EPEVTQTPSHQVTQMGQEVILRCVPISNHLYFYWYRQILGQKVEFLVSFYNNEISEKSEIFDDQFSVERPDGSNFTLKIRSTKLEDSAMYFCASSGDSGAFFGQGTRLTVV.

The V gene is TRBV6-4, the J gene TRBJ2-1; D is uncertain. CDR1 is MRHNA, CDR2 SNTAGT, per germline. V dropped 4 bases and J dropped 10 bases, with 20 bases sitting between them. The CDR3 spans 15 residues. The CDR3 nucleotides read TGTGCCAGCAGTGTTAACACCCTCCGACACACCGAGCAGTTCTTC. This codes for CASSVNTLRHTEQFF.

V gene TRBV19 combines with J gene TRBJ1-2; 7 nucleotides agree with TRBD1. This CDR3 is 14 amino acids long. V shed 1 base, J shed 9 bases, and the junction held 8 bases outside the gene matches. The germline gives CDR1 LNHDA, CDR2 SQIVND (reference sequence). CDR3 sequence reads: CASSIGPGQQRYTF. CDR3 sequence (DNA): TGTGCCAGTAGTATAGGACCGGGACAGCAACGCTACACCTTC.

This clone has just a few counts. The V and J genes are TRBV30 and TRBJ1-5, with TRBD1 matching over 8 bases. The CDR3 extends over 13 amino acids. The germline gives CDR1 GTSNPN, CDR2 SVGIG (reference sequence). With V trimmed by 1 base and J by 6 bases, 2 bases remained unmatched. CDR3 loop: CAWSGQGAQPQHF. CDR3 DNA sequence: TGTGCCTGGAGTGGGCAGGGGGCTCAGCCCCAGCATTTT.

The V gene is TRBV19, the J gene TRBJ1-1; tentative D call: TRBD1 (6 bases). V was pared by 9 bases and J by 4 bases, with 18 bases between. The CDR3 runs 14 residues. Germline CDR1 and CDR2: LNHDA and SQIVND (reference sequence). CDR3 loop: CASTSGRGATEAFF. The CDR3 nucleotides read TGTGCCAGCACTTCGGGGCGGGGGGCCACTGAAGCTTTCTTT.

The chain combines TRBV5-1 with TRBJ1-1, with D perhaps matching TRBD1 (6 bases). Per germline, CDR1 SGHRS and CDR2 YFSETQ. The V and J ends lost 4 bases and 4 bases respectively, with 14 bases between them. The CDR3 loop spans 14 amino acids. CDR3 in DNA: TGCGCCAGCAGCCCACAGGGTTGGTCCACTGAAGCTTTCTTT. Translation: CASSPQGWSTEAFF. Full variable domain (missing parts from reference TRBV5-1 and TRBJ1-1): KAGVTQTPRYLIKTRGQQVTLSCSPISGHRSVSWYQQTPGQGLQFLFEYFSETQRNKGNFPGRFSGRQFSNSRSEMNVSTLELGDSALYLCASSPQGWSTEAFFGQGTRLTVV.

The CDR3 protein is CASSQDTYNSPLHF. Written as DNA, the CDR3 is TGTGCCAGCAGCCAGGACACCTATAATTCACCCCTCCACTTT. The chain joins TRBV7-9 to TRBJ1-6, with a possible D match to TRBD1 (5 bases). Germline CDR1 is SEHNR and CDR2 is FQNEAQ (reference sequence). This CDR3 has 14 residues. Trimming pared 5 bases from V and 2 bases from J, leaving 7 bases between.

Details on this clone: A read error may produce the germline difference seen at one junction end. This rearrangement joins TRBV7-7 to TRBJ2-5, with 12 bases matching TRBD2. The CDR3 loop spans 14 amino acids. Per germline, CDR1 SSHAT and CDR2 FNYEAQ (reference sequence). The CDR3 loop reads CASSPSGREETQYF. The CDR3 bases are TGTGCTAGCAGCCCTAGCGGGAGGGAAGAGACCCAGTACTTC.

This clone was counted between two and nine times. The chain combines TRBV18 with TRBJ1-5, with a tentative D call TRBD1 (5 bases). V lost 5 bases and J lost 5, with 10 bases in between. The CDR3 runs to 13 residues. Germline CDR1 KGHSH, CDR2 LQKENI. The CDR3 spells CASSTDIDQPQHF. As DNA, the CDR3 is TGTGCCAGCTCAACGGACATCGATCAGCCCCAGCATTTT.

CDR3 region: CASRPHRDKQETQYF. Written as DNA, the CDR3 is TGTGCCAGCAGACCTCACCGGGACAAACAAGAGACCCAGTACTTC. The chain couples TRBV6-4 to TRBJ2-5; tentative D call: TRBD1 (6 bases). Germline V gene lookup returns CDR1 MRHNA and CDR2 SNTAGT. This CDR3 comprises 15 residues. V was trimmed by 6 bases and J by 2 bases, leaving 16 bases between them.

This sequence joins TRBV5-5 and TRBJ1-2, with D possibly being TRBD1 (5 bases). Looked up from germline, CDR1 is SGHKS and CDR2 is YYEKEE (reference sequence). The V and J ends lost 6 bases and 4 bases respectively, with 13 bases between them. CDR3 length: 13 amino acids. CDR3 in DNA: TGTGCCAGCACTACGGGGGTTACCTATGGCTACACCTTC. Translation gives CASTTGVTYGYTF.

This clone was recorded only once. The CDR3 loop is CASSLATAFGGMNTEAFF. The CDR3 DNA reads TGCGCCAGCAGCTTGGCCACGGCGTTCGGGGGTATGAACACTGAAGCTTTCTTT. This chain connects TRBV5-1 to TRBJ1-1; possibly TRBD1 for D (5 bases). The V gene's germline CDR1 is SGHRS and CDR2 YFSETQ. V lost 0 bases and J lost 0, with 18 bases in between. CDR3 size: 18 residues.

V usage is TRBV5-1 and J usage is TRBJ1-2, with 7 bases that match TRBD1. CDR3 length: 12 residues. With V trimmed by 0 bases and J by 7 bases, 0 bases remained unmatched. Germline V gene lookup returns CDR1 SGHRS and CDR2 YFSETQ. CDR3 protein: CASSLDRGGYTF. The CDR3 DNA reads as TGCGCCAGCAGCTTGGACAGGGGTGGCTACACCTTC.

V is TRBV27 and J is TRBJ1-5, with D tentatively TRBD1 (6 bases). The CDR3 runs to 14 residues. Trimming pared 8 bases from V and 1 base from J, leaving 12 bases between. Germline CDR1 reads MNHEY; CDR2 reads SMNVEV (reference sequence). For the CDR3, the DNA is TGTGCCAGCGCCCGAACAGGGAGCAATCAGCCCCAGCATTTT. This gives the protein CASARTGSNQPQHF.

V is TRBV7-2 and J is TRBJ2-2, with D possibly TRBD1 on 6 matching bases. Germline V CDR1 and CDR2: SGHTA, FQGNSA. V was trimmed by 2 bases and J by 2 bases, leaving 15 bases between them. The CDR3 is 17 amino acids. This CDR3 reads CASSLSSVTGNTGELFF. The CDR3 DNA reads TGTGCCAGCAGCTTATCCTCGGTGACAGGAAACACCGGGGAGCTGTTTTTT.

The chain couples TRBV5-1 to TRBJ1-4; TRBD1 matches 10 bases. After removal of 1 base from V and 0 bases from J, the junction contained 3 bases not matched to a gene. The CDR3 sequence is 17 residues long. CDR1 and CDR2 from the germline V gene are SGHRS and YFSETQ. The CDR3 spells CASSLWGTGATNEKLFF. The CDR3 bases are TGCGCCAGCAGCTTGTGGGGGACAGGGGCAACTAATGAAAAACTGTTTTTT.

The chain joins TRBV10-3 to TRBJ1-1, with no clear D. The ends were cut back, 0 bases at V and 4 bases at J, with 9 bases in the middle. The CDR3 sequence is 14 residues long. CDR1 is ENHRY, CDR2 SYGVKD, per germline. The DNA for the CDR3 is TGTGCCATCAGTGAGTCGATTGCGAGCACTGAAGCTTTCTTT. Residues: CAISESIASTEAFF.

This chain connects TRBV7-2 to TRBJ2-1; 8 bases map to TRBD2. This CDR3 comprises 16 residues. V was clipped by 4 bases and J by 0 bases; unmatched bases: 5. Germline V gene data show CDR1 as SGHTA and CDR2 as FQGNSA. CDR3 protein: CASSSIAGSSYNEQFF. CDR3 coding DNA: TGTGCCAGCAGCTCTATAGCGGGGAGCTCCTACAATGAGCAGTTCTTC. The variable domain in full, completed from reference TRBV7-2 and TRBJ2-1, reads GAGVSQSPSNKVTEKGKDVELRCDPISGHTALYWYRQSLGQGLEFLIYFQGNSAPDKSGLPSDRFSAERTGGSVSTLTIQRTQQEDSAVYLCASSSIAGSSYNEQFFGPGTRLTVL.

V gene TRBV30 combines with J gene TRBJ1-4; 8 bases are a match to TRBD1. The CDR3 contains 15 residues. V shed 2 bases and J 5 bases; nucleotides not matched to a gene: 7. The germline V gene has CDR1 GTSNPN and CDR2 SVGIG (reference sequence). CDR3 bases: TGTGCCTGGAGTACGCACAGGGGGGTGAATGAAAAACTGTTTTTT. It specifies CAWSTHRGVNEKLFF.

This clone appeared once. This sequence joins TRBV4-3 and TRBJ1-2; D is unresolved. The CDR3 has 13 residues. Trimming shortened V by 4 bases and J by 8 bases, and 14 bases separated the two germline ends. CDR1 and CDR2 from the germline V gene are LGHNA and YSLEER. This chain's CDR3 is CASSPRVERGYTF. The CDR3, as DNA: TGCGCCAGCAGCCCCCGGGTCGAACGCGGCTACACCTTC.

V and J are TRBV2 and TRBJ1-1; D is unresolved. In germline, CDR1 is SNHLY, CDR2 FYNNEI. Between the trimmed V and J ends, which lost 6 bases and 4 bases, there was a span of 12 bases. This CDR3 has 13 amino acids. CDR3 in amino acids: CASRLDFGTEAFF. DNA for the CDR3: TGTGCCAGCAGGCTCGACTTTGGCACTGAAGCTTTCTTT.

This clone was seen a handful of times. The sample carries other DNA sequences with the same CDR3. The J gene is TRBJ1-5, the V gene TRBV6-5; 8 nucleotides match TRBD1. The CDR3 consists of 15 residues. Losses at the gene ends were 2 bases for V and 5 bases for J; bases not matched to a gene: 5. CDR1 and CDR2 (germline): MNHEY, SVGAGI. This CDR3 reads CASSYTTGADQPQHF. The DNA of the CDR3 is TGTGCCAGCAGTTACACGACAGGGGCGGATCAGCCCCAGCATTTT.

The gene calls are TRBV18 and TRBJ2-5; TRBD1 might be the D (5 bases). V was shortened by 1 base and J by 5 bases, with 8 bases between the two germline ends. The CDR3 contains 13 residues. Germline lookup yields CDR1 KGHSH and CDR2 LQKENI. The CDR3 spells CASSPQGWETQYF. DNA for the CDR3: TGTGCCAGCTCACCACAGGGGTGGGAGACCCAGTACTTC.

The CDR3 loop is CASSLGQGAYGELFF. Written as DNA, the CDR3 is TGTGCCAGCAGCTTAGGACAGGGGGCTTACGGGGAGCTGTTTTTT. This chain uses TRBV5-4 with TRBJ2-2; 11 bases align to TRBD1. Germline trimming cut 2 bases from V and 7 bases from J; bases unmatched to any gene: 4. Germline V gene lookup returns CDR1 SGHNT and CDR2 YYREEE (reference sequence). There are 15 residues in the CDR3. Filled out from reference TRBV5-4 and TRBJ2-2, the complete variable domain reads ETGVTQSPTHLIKTRGQQVTLRCSSQSGHNTVSWYQQALGQGPQFIFQYYREEENGRGNFPPRFSGLQFPNYSSELNVNALELDDSALYLCASSLGQGAYGELFFGEGSRLTVL.

This chain links TRBV5-4 with TRBJ2-2; D uncertain. The CDR3 sequence is 13 residues long. Per the germline V gene, CDR1 is SGHNT and CDR2 is YYREEE (reference sequence). V dropped 4 bases and J dropped 1 base, with 5 bases sitting between them. CDR3 DNA: TGTGCCAGCAGCCCCAGGAACACCGGGGAGCTGTTTTTT. This codes for CASSPRNTGELFF.

The rearrangement links TRBV30 to TRBJ1-5, with a weak D call TRBD1 (6 bases). The CDR3 runs to 13 residues. V lost 2 bases and J 4 bases, leaving 9 bases between the germline ends. Germline V gene lookup returns CDR1 GTSNPN and CDR2 SVGIG (reference sequence). This CDR3 is CAWSKQGNQPQHF. In nucleotides, the CDR3 is TGTGCCTGGAGTAAACAGGGAAATCAGCCCCAGCATTTT.